Included here is one T cell receptor (beta chain) sequence, with context. These data come from a study of cytomegalovirus exposure and HLA in healthy donors. This PCR relied on a set of 60 Vbeta primers and 13 Jbeta primers. Some clones are missing from TCRdb's copy, which holds only in-frame ones; the method was immunoSEQ multiplex PCR. The repertoire holds around 130,000 clones, with 83% as singletons. V lost 1 base and J lost 3, with 13 bases in between. Germline V gene data show CDR1 as KGHSH and CDR2 as LQKENI. The CDR3 has 15 amino acids. The TCR sequence derives from a girl aged 2 to 9 in good health and CMV-seronegative. V usage is TRBV18 and J usage is TRBJ2-7, with D maybe TRBD2 (6 bases). The specimen was PBMCs. CDR3 bases: TGTGCCAGCTCACCACGGGCGGGACCTTTCTACGAGCAGTACTTC. Translation: CASSPRAGPFYEQYF.